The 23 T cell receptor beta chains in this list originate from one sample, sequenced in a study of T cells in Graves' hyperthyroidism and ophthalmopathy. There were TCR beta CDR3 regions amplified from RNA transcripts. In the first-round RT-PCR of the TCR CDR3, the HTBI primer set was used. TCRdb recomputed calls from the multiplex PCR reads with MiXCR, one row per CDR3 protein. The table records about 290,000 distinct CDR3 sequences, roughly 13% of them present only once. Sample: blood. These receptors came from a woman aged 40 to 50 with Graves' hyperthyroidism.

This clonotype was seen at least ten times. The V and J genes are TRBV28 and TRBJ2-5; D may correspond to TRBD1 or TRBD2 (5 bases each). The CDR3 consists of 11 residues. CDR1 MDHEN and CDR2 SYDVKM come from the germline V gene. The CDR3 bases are TGTGGAGCTATGGGGGACGAGACCCAGTACTTC. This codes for CGAMGDETQYF.

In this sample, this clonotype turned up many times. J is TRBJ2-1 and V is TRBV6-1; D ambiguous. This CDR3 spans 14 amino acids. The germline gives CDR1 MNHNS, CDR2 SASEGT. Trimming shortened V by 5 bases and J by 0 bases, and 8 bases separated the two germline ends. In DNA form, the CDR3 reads TGTGCCAGCAGTTCTACTGGCTCCTACAATGAGCAGTTCTTC. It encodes CASSSTGSYNEQFF.

In DNA form, the CDR3 reads TGCGCCAGCAGCCAAAGTGGGCCCCGACTAGCGGGAACAGATACGCAGTATTTT. It yields the protein CASSQSGPRLAGTDTQYF. The chain has TRBV4-1 and TRBJ2-3; 11 nucleotides align to TRBD2. Per the germline V gene, CDR1 is MGHRA and CDR2 is YSYEKL. The CDR3 loop spans 18 amino acids. V was clipped by 2 bases and J by 3 bases; unmatched bases: 10.

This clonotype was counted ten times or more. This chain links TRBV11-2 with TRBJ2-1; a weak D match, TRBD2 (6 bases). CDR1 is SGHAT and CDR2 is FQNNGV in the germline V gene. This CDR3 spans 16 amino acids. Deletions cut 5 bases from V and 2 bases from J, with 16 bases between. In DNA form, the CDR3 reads TGTGCCAGCAGCCCCTCTCCGGCGGGACCCTACAATGAGCAGTTCTTC. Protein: CASSPSPAGPYNEQFF.

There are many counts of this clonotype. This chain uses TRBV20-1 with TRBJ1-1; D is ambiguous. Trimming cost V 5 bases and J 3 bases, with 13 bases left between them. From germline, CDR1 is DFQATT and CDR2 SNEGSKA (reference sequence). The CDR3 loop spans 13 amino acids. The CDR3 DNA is TGCAGTGCTCCCGGAAGTGGGGACACTGAAGCTTTCTTT. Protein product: CSAPGSGDTEAFF.

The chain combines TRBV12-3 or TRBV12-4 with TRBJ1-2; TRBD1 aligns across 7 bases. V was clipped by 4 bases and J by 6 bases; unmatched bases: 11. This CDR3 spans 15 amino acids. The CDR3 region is CASSSGQLRVDGYTF. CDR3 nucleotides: TGTGCCAGCAGTTCGGGACAGCTACGTGTCGATGGCTACACCTTC.

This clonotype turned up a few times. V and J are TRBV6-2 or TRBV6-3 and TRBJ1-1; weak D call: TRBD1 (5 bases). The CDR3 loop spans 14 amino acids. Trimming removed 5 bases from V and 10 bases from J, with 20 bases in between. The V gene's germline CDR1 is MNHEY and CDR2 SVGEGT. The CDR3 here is CASSRGDRTSGAFF. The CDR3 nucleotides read TGTGCCAGCAGTCGGGGGGACCGAACCTCGGGAGCTTTCTTT.

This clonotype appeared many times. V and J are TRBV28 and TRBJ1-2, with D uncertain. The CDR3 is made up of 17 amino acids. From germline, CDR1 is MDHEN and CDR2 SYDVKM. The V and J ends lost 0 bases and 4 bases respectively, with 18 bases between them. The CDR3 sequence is CASSLWGFRTGPYGYTF. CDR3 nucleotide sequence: TGTGCCAGCAGTTTATGGGGCTTTCGGACCGGGCCCTATGGCTACACCTTC.

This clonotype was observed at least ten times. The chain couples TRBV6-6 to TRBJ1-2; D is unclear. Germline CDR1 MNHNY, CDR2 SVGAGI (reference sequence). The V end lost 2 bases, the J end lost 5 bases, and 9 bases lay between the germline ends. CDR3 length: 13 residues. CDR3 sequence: CASSYGKGYGYTF. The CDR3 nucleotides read TGTGCCAGCAGTTACGGGAAAGGTTATGGCTACACCTTC.

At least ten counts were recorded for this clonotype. The CDR3 DNA follows: TGCAGTGCTAGAGATGGTGCAGGGACAAACATTCAGTACTTC. Translating it yields CSARDGAGTNIQYF. The chain has TRBV20-1 and TRBJ2-4; D assignment may be TRBD1 or TRBD2 (5 bases each). V was shortened by 0 bases and J by 6 bases, with 12 bases between the two germline ends. Germline V gene lookup returns CDR1 DFQATT and CDR2 SNEGSKA (reference sequence). The CDR3 runs to 14 residues.

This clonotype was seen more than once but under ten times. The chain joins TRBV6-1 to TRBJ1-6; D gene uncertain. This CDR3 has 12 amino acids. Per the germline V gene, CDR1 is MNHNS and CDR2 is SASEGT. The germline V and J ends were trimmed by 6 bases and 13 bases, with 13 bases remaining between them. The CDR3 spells CASSPHTDPLHF. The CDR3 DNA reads TGTGCCAGCAGCCCTCATACCGACCCCCTCCACTTT.

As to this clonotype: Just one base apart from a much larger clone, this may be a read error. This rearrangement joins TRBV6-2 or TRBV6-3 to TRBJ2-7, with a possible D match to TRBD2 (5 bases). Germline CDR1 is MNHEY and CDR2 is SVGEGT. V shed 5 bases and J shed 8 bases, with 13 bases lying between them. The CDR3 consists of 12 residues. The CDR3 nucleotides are TGTGCCAGCAGTACCGCGGGCGGCAAGCAGTACTTC. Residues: CASSTAGGKQYF.

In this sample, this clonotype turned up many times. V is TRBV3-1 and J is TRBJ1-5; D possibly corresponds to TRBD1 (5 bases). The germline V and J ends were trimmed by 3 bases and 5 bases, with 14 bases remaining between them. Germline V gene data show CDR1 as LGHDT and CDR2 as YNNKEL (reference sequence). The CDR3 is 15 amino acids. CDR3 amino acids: CASSHGQGLDQPQHF. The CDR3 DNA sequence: TGTGCCAGCAGCCACGGCCAGGGCCTCGATCAGCCCCAGCATTTT.

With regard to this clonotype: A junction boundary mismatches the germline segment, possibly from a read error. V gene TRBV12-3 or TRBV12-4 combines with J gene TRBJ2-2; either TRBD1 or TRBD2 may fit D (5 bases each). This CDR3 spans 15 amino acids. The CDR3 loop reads CVSSLGTALTGELFF. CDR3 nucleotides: TGTGTCAGCAGTTTGGGGACCGCGCTGACCGGGGAGCTGTTTTTT.

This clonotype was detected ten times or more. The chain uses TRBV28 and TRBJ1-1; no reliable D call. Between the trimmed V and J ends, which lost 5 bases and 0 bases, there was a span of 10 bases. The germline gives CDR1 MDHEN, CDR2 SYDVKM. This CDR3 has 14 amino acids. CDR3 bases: TGTGCCAGCAGTCCCCGGCTCCTGAACACTGAAGCTTTCTTT. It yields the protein CASSPRLLNTEAFF. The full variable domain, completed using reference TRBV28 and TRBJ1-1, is DVKVTQSSRYLVKRTGEKVFLECVQDMDHENMFWYRQDPGLGLRLIYFSYDVKMKEKGDIPEGYSVSREKKERFSLILESASTNQTSMYLCASSPRLLNTEAFFGQGTRLTVV.

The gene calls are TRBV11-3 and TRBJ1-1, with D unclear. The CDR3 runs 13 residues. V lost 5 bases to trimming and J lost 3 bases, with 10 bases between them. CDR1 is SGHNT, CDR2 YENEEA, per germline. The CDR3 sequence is CASSRRRYTEAFF. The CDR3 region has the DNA TGTGCCAGCAGCCGCAGACGGTACACTGAAGCTTTCTTT.

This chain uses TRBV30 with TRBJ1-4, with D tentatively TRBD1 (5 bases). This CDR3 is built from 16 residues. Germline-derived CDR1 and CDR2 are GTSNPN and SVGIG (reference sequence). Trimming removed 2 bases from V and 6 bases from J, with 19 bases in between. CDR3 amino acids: CAWSKFAVLGDEKLFF. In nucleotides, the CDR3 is TGTGCCTGGAGTAAATTTGCGGTTTTAGGGGATGAAAAACTGTTTTTT.

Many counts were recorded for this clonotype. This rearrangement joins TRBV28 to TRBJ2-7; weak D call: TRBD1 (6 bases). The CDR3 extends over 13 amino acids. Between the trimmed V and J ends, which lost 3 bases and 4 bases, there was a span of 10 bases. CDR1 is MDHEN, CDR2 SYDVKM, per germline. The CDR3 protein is CASSLTTGYEQYF. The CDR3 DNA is TGTGCCAGCAGTTTGACCACAGGGTACGAGCAGTACTTC.

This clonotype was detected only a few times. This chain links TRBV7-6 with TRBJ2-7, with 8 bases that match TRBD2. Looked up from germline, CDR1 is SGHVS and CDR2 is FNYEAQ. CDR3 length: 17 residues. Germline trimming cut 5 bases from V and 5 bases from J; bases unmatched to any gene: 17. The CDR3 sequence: CASSTTPPGRAVHEQYF. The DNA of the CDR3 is TGTGCCAGCAGCACAACCCCCCCCGGGAGGGCCGTCCACGAGCAGTACTTC.

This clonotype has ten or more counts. CDR3 in DNA: TGTGCCAGCAGTGAATATGAGGCGGGCTACTACAATGAGCAGTTCTTC. It translates to CASSEYEAGYYNEQFF. The gene calls are TRBV6-1 and TRBJ2-1, with D tentatively TRBD2 (5 bases). Germline V gives CDR1 MNHNS, CDR2 SASEGT. Between the trimmed V and J ends, which lost 2 bases and 3 bases, there was a span of 14 bases. This CDR3 has 16 amino acids.

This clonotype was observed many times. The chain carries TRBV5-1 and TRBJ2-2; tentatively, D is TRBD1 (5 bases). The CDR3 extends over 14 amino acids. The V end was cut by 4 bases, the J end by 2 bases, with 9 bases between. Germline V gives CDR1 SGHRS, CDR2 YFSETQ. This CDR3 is CASSGASNTGELFF. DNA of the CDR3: TGCGCCAGCAGCGGGGCCTCAAACACCGGGGAGCTGTTTTTT.

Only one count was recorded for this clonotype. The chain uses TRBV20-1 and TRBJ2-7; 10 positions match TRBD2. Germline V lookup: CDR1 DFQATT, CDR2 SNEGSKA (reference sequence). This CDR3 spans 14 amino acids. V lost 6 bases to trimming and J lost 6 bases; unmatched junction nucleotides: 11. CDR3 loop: CSARLGLAGAEQYF. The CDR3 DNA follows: TGCAGTGCCCGCCTGGGGCTAGCGGGAGCCGAGCAGTACTTC.

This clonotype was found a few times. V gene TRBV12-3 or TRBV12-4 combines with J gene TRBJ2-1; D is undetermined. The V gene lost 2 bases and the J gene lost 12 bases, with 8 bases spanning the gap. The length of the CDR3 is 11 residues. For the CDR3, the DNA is TGTGCCAGCAGTTTAACCAAGGGGCAGTTCTTC. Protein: CASSLTKGQFF.